This T cell receptor (beta chain) was obtained from a study of shared clonotypes between healthy human individuals (dated by TCRdb to the early 2020s). Study-level background: The cohort included three men and a couple of women between 18 and 49 years of age. Per donor, three plates each were used for CD4 naive and CD4 memory, two for CD8 naive, and one for CD8 memory. To estimate repertoire size and how much clonotypes are shared between individuals, the study performed deep sequencing of blood TCR repertoires from roughly five healthy adults. Different laboratories and diverse techniques were used to prepare libraries and sequence TCR repertoires, to increase sequencing depth and limit assay-specific biases. Leukapheresis yielded between about 0.85 and 10 billion PBMCs per donor.

In regard to this clone: Its antigen target is currently unknown. Base qualities are not at hand, and no much larger clone is one base apart.

Using the deep immunoSEQ assay, multiplex PCR amplified TCR CDR3 regions from genomic DNA. Extracted genomic DNA from each cell subset was spread evenly across all wells of several immunoSEQ 96-well plates, with each plate serving as a replicate. For sorted subsets, each replicate PCR was loaded with approximately 190 ng genomic DNA, equivalent to 32,000 or so T cell genomes. Purified libraries were measured with a Qubit 3.0 fluorometer, size-checked on a Bioanalyzer 2100, and measured again with the KAPA Library Quantification kit. Every immunoSEQ 96-well plate was sequenced on a separate single-read 150-cycle Illumina NextSeq 550 flow cell. In the authors' own workflow: The immunoSEQ output contained only junctional sequences without quality scores, so filtering could not match that applied to full-length reads. To assign V/J genes and CDR3, sequences were annotated using PyIR, a Python wrapper for IgBLAST v1.9, with IMGT germline references. Reads with weak V/J assignments (E-value above 1e-6), missing CDR3, stop codons, out-of-frame junctions, or ambiguous translated residues were removed. V3J clonotypes were defined as sequences sharing an identical inferred V gene, J gene, and CDR3 amino acid sequence. Percentage overlap between repertoires was calculated by dividing the number of shared unique clonotypes by the size of the smaller repertoire. Richness of each repertoire was evaluated using RTK rarefaction, the Chao1 estimator, and Recon v2.1 estimates of unobserved clonotypes. Generation probabilities for all TCRbeta clonotypes obtained by the gDNA method from a handful of donors were computed using OLGA. TCRdb mirrors the immuneACCESS table, restricted to in-frame sequences. Some clones are absent from its copies; in checked studies, under half trace to an unresolved V gene, and the reason for the others is unknown. D and trimming come from the DNA, and the V and J calls and clone size come from that table. The sample table contains about 600,000 clones; only one count was recorded for around 97% of them. The ten biggest clones cover around 0.058% of the sample.

The CDR3 holds 17 amino acids from the cysteine to the phenylalanine. Just CDR3 DNA is preserved here, 51 bases in frame from base 1. Sequences SGHNT (CDR1) and YYREEE (CDR2) are obtained from the germline V gene (reference sequence). Trimming at the junction amounts to 0 bases on V and 4 bases on J, and the germline ends lie 19 bases apart. Donors were healthy HIV-negative adults with no recently reported acute infections or vaccinations. Every donor was a Caucasian adult living in Nashville, Tennessee, USA. CD4+ T cells were enriched by magnetic negative selection, after which naive cells were positively selected on CD45RA and the negative fraction was taken as the memory subset. Blood was collected by leukapheresis, and PBMCs were isolated by Ficoll-Histopaque density gradient centrifugation and then cryopreserved in liquid nitrogen vapor phase. Analytical flow cytometry was used to check the purity and quantity of each magnetically sorted T cell population. From each sorted fraction, genomic DNA was isolated and quantified by UV absorbance on a Nanodrop 2000c.

On the study overall, not on this receptor specifically: Naive subsets generally had larger estimated clonotype richness than memory subsets. Because the study included a small number of donors, the genetic and exposure-history diversity represented was limited. When four donors were compared, the shared fraction of clonotypes was 5% to 6.5% for naive CD4, about 4% for naive CD8, roughly 2.5% for memory CD4, and 0.4% for memory CD8. Incomplete sequencing was indicated by rarefaction of sorted-subset datasets, despite the large sequencing depth. Compared with non-shared clonotypes, the clonotypes found in all four sorted-subset donors had higher generation probabilities. Sampling was restricted to blood, and TCR repertoires in tissues likely differ from the TCR repertoires found in blood. Based on pairwise subsampling, the degree of clonotype sharing among donors was expected to be affected by sequencing depth.

The chain joins TRBV5-4 to TRBJ1-2; perhaps TRBD1 is the D gene, with 6 bases matching. Sequences were obtained from naive CD4+ T cells sorted from blood. The sample's cell subset or site label, in plain terms: CD45RA+ positively selected. The TCR originated in a woman in her 30s in good health. The nucleotides are TGTGCCAGCAGCTTGGCACAGGGCGCCCCCCCCACCTATGGCTACACCTTC. It translates to CASSLAQGAPPTYGYTF.